Below are 10 T cell receptor beta chains sequenced from a single sample in a study of shared clonotypes between healthy human individuals. This table comes from immunoSEQ multiplex PCR, and its TCRdb copy is limited to in-frame clones, with some not included. Among 2 million to 2.5 million clones listed, around 92% were seen once. Material: naive CD4+ T cells from PBMCs. As to subset: CD45RA+ positively selected. These receptors were taken from a man between 18 and 29 years old in good health. Some clones in this sample may be carry-over from other donors' samples.

The V gene is TRBV7-4, the J gene TRBJ1-2, with D maybe TRBD1 (5 bases). This CDR3 comprises 13 residues. The ends were cut back, 1 base at V and 4 bases at J, with 7 bases in the middle. Germline CDR1 is SGHVT and CDR2 is SQSDAQ. CDR3 DNA: TGTGCCAGCAGCTTAGGGGGCAGCTATGGCTACACCTTC. It codes for CASSLGGSYGYTF.

A note on this clone: The same CDR3 is also encoded by other DNA sequences in this sample. V usage is TRBV11-2 and J usage is TRBJ2-1; D is unclear. Germline-derived CDR1 and CDR2 are SGHAT and FQNNGV. V lost 5 bases to trimming and J lost 1 base, with 9 bases between them. The CDR3 sequence is 14 residues long. The CDR3 region is CASSLGRSYNEQFF. As DNA, the CDR3 is TGTGCCAGCAGCCTAGGAAGATCCTACAATGAGCAGTTCTTC.

The chain uses TRBV28 and TRBJ2-7, with D perhaps given as TRBD1 or TRBD2 (5 bases each). CDR1 and CDR2 from the germline V gene are MDHEN and SYDVKM. Trimming cost V 8 bases and J 5 bases, with 16 bases left between them. This CDR3 has 13 residues. The DNA of the CDR3 is TGTGCCAGCCGGGACGGCCATGTCCACGAGCAGTACTTC. It yields the protein CASRDGHVHEQYF.

This chain uses TRBV19 with TRBJ2-7; TRBD2 matches 8 bases. Germline V gene data show CDR1 as LNHDA and CDR2 as SQIVND (reference sequence). V lost 1 base, J lost 3 bases, and 2 bases stayed unmatched. This CDR3 comprises 14 residues. The CDR3 DNA follows: TGTGCCAGTAGTATAGCGGGAGGGCTCTACGAGCAGTACTTC. Translation gives CASSIAGGLYEQYF.

The gene calls are TRBV4-2 and TRBJ2-2, with 13 bases matching TRBD2. CDR1 and CDR2 from the germline V gene are LGHNA and YNFKEQ. The junction had 3 bases not matched to a gene; V was cut back by 0 bases and J by 8 bases. The length of the CDR3 is 16 residues. DNA of the CDR3: TGTGCCAGCAGCCAAGATTGGACTAGCGGGAGAGGGGAGCTGTTTTTT. Translation gives CASSQDWTSGRGELFF.

The chain employs TRBV4-2 and TRBJ2-3; TRBD1 aligns across 9 bases. CDR3 length: 17 residues. Trimming removed 1 base from V and 4 bases from J; junction bases left unmatched: 9. Looked up from germline, CDR1 is LGHNA and CDR2 is YNFKEQ. CDR3 bases: TGTGCCAGCAGCCAAGTTCCCGGGACAGGGAGCGCAGATACGCAGTATTTT. Protein product: CASSQVPGTGSADTQYF.

Details on this clone: Other nucleotide sequences from this sample produce the same CDR3. In DNA form, the CDR3 reads TGTGCCAGCAGCTTAGGCGGGTCCTACAATGAGCAGTTCTTC. It translates to CASSLGGSYNEQFF. This chain connects TRBV7-9 to TRBJ2-1; tentative D call: TRBD2 (5 bases). The CDR3 has 14 amino acids. The V gene's germline CDR1 is SEHNR and CDR2 FQNEAQ (reference sequence). Trimming removed 1 base from V and 1 base from J, with 5 bases in between.

The chain recombines TRBV18 with TRBJ2-7; D remains unclear. V was clipped by 5 bases and J by 7 bases, with 18 bases between them. Germline CDR1 KGHSH, CDR2 LQKENI. The CDR3 is 14 residues long. The chain's CDR3 is CASSDQRPPVEQYF. CDR3 nucleotides: TGTGCCAGCTCAGATCAGAGACCCCCTGTGGAGCAGTACTTC.

This chain connects TRBV27 to TRBJ1-5; D unclear. Germline CDR1 MNHEY, CDR2 SMNVEV (reference sequence). V gave up 5 bases and J gave up 4 bases, with 12 bases separating them. This CDR3 has 14 residues. The chain's CDR3 is CASSPQGSNQPQHF. The CDR3 DNA sequence: TGTGCCAGCAGTCCCCAAGGGTCGAATCAGCCCCAGCATTTT.

This rearrangement joins TRBV28 to TRBJ2-7; 10 bases match TRBD2. The CDR3 is made up of 15 amino acids. J gave up 3 bases and V 5 bases, and 7 bases lay outside the gene matches. Looked up from germline, CDR1 is MDHEN and CDR2 is SYDVKM. The CDR3 region is CASSQLAGILYEQYF. CDR3 DNA sequence: TGTGCCAGCAGTCAACTAGCGGGAATCCTCTACGAGCAGTACTTC.